The present entry profiles one T cell receptor beta chain with its context. Profiled with immunoSEQ multiplex PCR; TCRdb holds only in-frame clones, not every one. The data hold 10,000 to 15,000 clones, with 55% to 85% observed a single time. Ipilimumab, 1 mg/kg, started 14 to 28 days after autologous transplant. Through week 26, nivolumab 3 mg/kg IV was given weeks 1, 4, 7, 10, then biweekly. This sample was taken from a study of ipilimumab plus nivolumab after autologous stem cell transplantation. Study details: The DLBCL group included primary refractory and relapsed cases.

This CDR3 is built from 15 residues. Germline values: CDR1 SGHVS, CDR2 FQNEAQ. The V end was cut by 0 bases, the J end by 10 bases, with 13 bases between. This clonotype was sampled from a male donor with diffuse large B-cell lymphoma. V and J are TRBV7-8 and TRBJ1-6, with a tentative D call TRBD1 (5 bases). Here the sequenced sample was PBMCs, taken in a trial of ipilimumab plus nivolumab as post-transplant consolidation. The CDR3 here is CASSLARGRDSPLHF. Written as DNA, the CDR3 is TGTGCCAGCAGCTTAGCCCGGGGCAGGGACTCACCCCTCCACTTT.